The clone carrying this T cell receptor beta chain was recorded a few times. The sample belongs to a study of T cells in Graves' hyperthyroidism and ophthalmopathy. Researchers amplified the TCR beta CDR3 regions from RNA transcripts. Carried out on the TCR CDR3, a first-round RT-PCR used the HTBI primer set. One entry per CDR3 protein, called by TCRdb with MiXCR from the multiplex PCR reads. The sample has some 320,000 distinct CDR3 sequences, roughly an eighth seen once. This CDR3 region has 16 residues. Germline CDR1 LGHNA, CDR2 YNFKEQ. Trimming removed 0 bases from V and 7 bases from J, with 16 bases in between.

The sample consisted of blood. This TCR was recovered from a woman between 40 and 50 years old with Graves' ophthalmopathy. The chain is built from TRBV4-2 and TRBJ2-1; D may be TRBD2 (6 bases). Here the CDR3 reads CASSQDGLAWGNEQFF. CDR3 nucleotide sequence: TGTGCCAGCAGCCAAGACGGGCTAGCGTGGGGGAATGAGCAGTTCTTC.